This T cell receptor beta chain was captured by sequencing in a study of early T cells in non-severe SARS-CoV-2 infection (dated by TCRdb to about 2021). Regarding the study in general: Because TCR sequencing relied on bulk RNA taken from unsorted whole blood, pairing of alpha and beta chains was not possible.

Reading from cysteine to phenylalanine, the CDR3 counts 15 amino acids. Only the CDR3 region is kept as DNA, spanning 45 bases read in frame from base 1. The germline V gene (reference sequence) sets CDR1 to MNHEY and CDR2 to SMNVEV. Here V drops 8 bases and J drops 8 bases, and the junction holds 8 bases not matched to any gene. Notes on this clonotype: Its antigen is unknown. No per-base quality is available; no much larger clone lies one base away.

The study was a case-control design nested within a healthcare worker cohort in London, UK, with weekly nasopharyngeal swab PCR tests and blood sampling. Healthcare workers were enrolled in the week of the UK lockdown, from 23 to 31 March 2020, and were followed every week for up to roughly 16 weeks. The library was generated by 5' RACE. Instrument on record: NextSeq 500. The TCR library protocol attached unique molecular identifiers to individual cDNA molecules to correct for sequencing error and PCR bias. Both TCR alpha and beta chains were sequenced, and tight co-correlation was observed between alpha and beta sequence abundances in each sample. Under the source paper's analysis protocol: Decombinator V4 was used to annotate TCR sequences for V gene, J gene and CDR3. TCRs were defined as expanded if a significant change between any two time points was detected under a Poisson model with p below 0.0001. TCR abundances were normalised to the total number of TCRs sequenced per sample and expressed as counts per million. TRAV1-2 paired with TRAJ12, TRAJ20 or TRAJ33 defined MAIT TCRs, while TRAV10 paired with TRAJ18 defined iNKT TCRs. VDJdb, accessed 1 November 2021, was searched for CMV, EBV and SARS-CoV-2 annotated TCRs, excluding TCRs annotated for multiple antigens. TCRdb reworked the public reads: Q25 trimming with fastp, MiXCR clone assembly, productive beta chains retained. Rows matching on CDR3 protein sequence are summarized as one entry with the most common DNA and genes. Here the V and J calls rest on TCRdb's processing, not on the authors' analysis. The sample data list 65,000 to 95,000 distinct CDR3 sequences, and about 5% of these were observed just once. Jointly, the top ten make up 7.3% of the sample.

The full study reports these points: VDJdb matching was skewed toward anti-spike CD8 responses, so virus-specific expansions were likely underestimated and private and CD4 specificities were missed.

Here the chain combines TRBV27 and TRBJ1-6; TRBD1 aligns with 11 central bases. This clonotype was obtained from an adult who was a healthcare worker with PCR-confirmed SARS-CoV-2 infection or an uninfected control (not recorded which). The sequencing used whole blood, collected at baseline. The CDR3 protein: CASSSDRGLYSPLHF. The bases read TGTGCCAGCTCCTCGGACAGGGGGCTTTATTCACCCCTCCACTTT.